Following are 17 T cell receptor beta chains from one sample sequenced in a study of type 1 and type 2 diabetes patients. Genomic DNA was the PCR template. Multiplex PCR with 30 forward and 13 reverse primers amplified the TCR beta CDR3. TCRdb processed the multiplex PCR reads anew with MiXCR; each CDR3 protein has one entry. The repertoire includes a few hundred thousand distinct CDR3 sequences, over 45% of them detected once, and approximately 15% sits in the top ten. Sequencing was performed on peripheral blood mononuclear cells (PBMCs). These receptors were collected from a man younger than 35 with type 2 diabetes.

The chain links TRBV19 to TRBJ2-2; 7 positions match TRBD1. The junction had 10 bases not matched to a gene; V was cut back by 3 bases and J by 3 bases. Germline V gene lookup returns CDR1 LNHDA and CDR2 SQIVND (reference sequence). The length of the CDR3 is 17 residues. The CDR3 region has the DNA TGTGCCAGTAGTATTTTATTTGACAGGGCCTACACCGGGGAGCTGTTTTTT. Protein sequence: CASSILFDRAYTGELFF. Combining the CDR3 with reference TRBV19 and TRBJ2-2 gives the whole variable domain DGGITQSPKYLFRKEGQNVTLSCEQNLNHDAMYWYRQDPGQGLRLIYYSQIVNDFQKGDIAEGYSVSREKKESFPLTVTSAQKNPTAFYLCASSILFDRAYTGELFFGEGSRLTVL.

The rearrangement joins TRBV10-3 to TRBJ2-3; D is possibly TRBD2 (7 bases). Germline CDR1 is ENHRY and CDR2 is SYGVKD. The CDR3 runs 14 residues. The germline V and J ends were trimmed by 4 bases and 8 bases, with 16 bases remaining between them. The CDR3 DNA reads as TGTGCCATCAGTGGTGATGGGAGGGGGATTACGCAGTATTTT. Residues: CAISGDGRGITQYF.

V usage is TRBV20-1 and J usage is TRBJ2-5, with D maybe TRBD2 (5 bases). The CDR3 sequence is 14 residues long. The germline V gene has CDR1 DFQATT and CDR2 SNEGSKA (reference sequence). V gave up 0 bases and J gave up 5 bases, with 13 bases separating them. The CDR3 DNA reads as TGCAGTGCTAGAGATATTGAAGGCGGGGAGACCCAGTACTTC. It codes for CSARDIEGGETQYF.

The sample holds a few counts of this clonotype. The V call is TRBV7-8, the J call TRBJ2-3; TRBD2 is a possible D gene (7 bases). Germline V gene data show CDR1 as SGHVS and CDR2 as FQNEAQ. V was pared by 1 base and J by 5 bases, with 13 bases between. The CDR3 sequence is 15 residues long. The CDR3 region is CASSLVRGGGDTQYF. CDR3 nucleotide sequence: TGTGCCAGCAGCTTAGTGAGAGGGGGGGGAGATACGCAGTATTTT.

The chain links TRBV6-5 to TRBJ1-1; D not certain. V gave up 6 bases and J gave up 4 bases, with 12 bases separating them. The CDR3 runs to 13 residues. Germline assignment: CDR1 MNHEY and CDR2 SVGAGI. CDR3 in amino acids: CASSYNLGTEAFF. CDR3 nucleotide sequence: TGTGCCAGCAGCTACAATCTGGGCACTGAAGCTTTCTTT.

This rearrangement joins TRBV20-1 to TRBJ2-5; no reliable D call. Between the trimmed V and J ends, which lost 4 bases and 5 bases, there was a span of 8 bases. This CDR3 spans 11 amino acids. Germline CDR1 reads DFQATT; CDR2 reads SNEGSKA (reference sequence). CDR3: CSATLQETQYF. DNA of the CDR3: TGCAGTGCTACTCTCCAGGAGACCCAGTACTTC.

This clonotype appeared a single time. This chain joins TRBV10-3 and TRBJ1-2; TRBD1 matches 9 bases. The CDR3 is 16 residues long. V shed 6 bases and J 8 bases; nucleotides not matched to a gene: 16. CDR1 ENHRY and CDR2 SYGVKD come from the germline V gene. The CDR3 region has the DNA TGTGCCATCAGCCCCCCTCCGGGACAGGGATCGGACGGCTACACCTTC. As protein: CAISPPPGQGSDGYTF.

In this sample, this clonotype turned up a few times. The genes are TRBV4-2 and TRBJ2-5; 13 positions agree with TRBD2. Trimming cost V 2 bases and J 5 bases; bases outside gene matches: 2. CDR1 is LGHNA, CDR2 YNFKEQ, per germline. This CDR3 is built from 15 residues. CDR3 nucleotide sequence: TGTGCCAGCAGCCAACAGACTAGCGGGGGGGAGACCCAGTACTTC. Amino acids: CASSQQTSGGETQYF.

CDR3 in amino acids: CSAPTSGHQETQYF. Here the CDR3 DNA reads TGCAGTGCCCCGACTAGCGGCCATCAAGAGACCCAGTACTTC. The V and J genes are TRBV20-1 and TRBJ2-5; 9 bases agree with TRBD2. The germline V gene has CDR1 DFQATT and CDR2 SNEGSKA (reference sequence). V shed 6 bases and J 2 bases; nucleotides not matched to a gene: 7. This CDR3 has 14 residues.

This clonotype was found many times. The chain couples TRBV30 to TRBJ2-7; no clear D gene. This CDR3 contains 11 residues. Germline V gene lookup returns CDR1 GTSNPN and CDR2 SVGIG (reference sequence). V lost 3 bases and J 3 bases, leaving 6 bases between the germline ends. This CDR3 reads CAWSEVYEQYF. The CDR3 DNA reads TGTGCCTGGAGCGAGGTCTACGAGCAGTACTTC. The whole variable domain, filled in from reference TRBV30 and TRBJ2-7, reads SQTIHQWPATLVQPVGSPLSLECTVEGTSNPNLYWYRQAAGRGLQLLFYSVGIGQISSEVPQNLSASRPQDRQFILSSKKLLLSDSGFYLCAWSEVYEQYFGPGTRLTVT.

This chain's CDR3 is CASSPRGQGAEKLFF. DNA of the CDR3: TGTGCCAGCAGTCCGAGGGGACAGGGGGCTGAAAAACTGTTTTTT. The chain is built from TRBV28 and TRBJ1-4; 12 bases line up with TRBD1. CDR3 length: 15 amino acids. Germline V gene data show CDR1 as MDHEN and CDR2 as SYDVKM. Trimming at V came to 5 bases and at J to 7 bases, leaving 5 bases not matched to a gene.

This chain connects TRBV7-9 to TRBJ1-4; TRBD1 matches 7 bases. The CDR3 is 14 residues long. CDR1 SEHNR and CDR2 FQNEAQ come from the germline V gene (reference sequence). The V and J ends lost 5 bases and 5 bases, in that order; junction bases with no gene match: 5. DNA of the CDR3: TGTGCCAGCAGCCGAGACAGGGTGAATGAAAAACTGTTTTTT. This sequence encodes CASSRDRVNEKLFF.

The chain has TRBV5-1 and TRBJ2-7; no clear D. V was clipped by 6 bases and J by 4 bases, with 11 bases between them. Germline V gives CDR1 SGHRS, CDR2 YFSETQ. This CDR3 is built from 12 residues. The CDR3 is CASTGNEYEQYF. The CDR3 DNA reads TGCGCCAGCACTGGGAATGAATACGAGCAGTACTTC.

The rearrangement links TRBV6-5 to TRBJ1-4; the D is unclear. V was clipped by 0 bases and J by 0 bases, with 8 bases between them. The CDR3 has 16 residues. CDR1 is MNHEY and CDR2 is SVGAGI in the germline V gene. CDR3 region: CASSYSAFATNEKLFF. In DNA, the CDR3 is TGTGCCAGCAGTTACTCGGCTTTTGCAACTAATGAAAAACTGTTTTTT.

There are many counts of this clonotype. The gene calls are TRBV2 and TRBJ2-5; 7 positions match TRBD1. From germline, CDR1 is SNHLY and CDR2 FYNNEI. Unmatched junction bases numbered 12, after V lost 6 bases and J lost 2 bases. The length of the CDR3 is 16 residues. In DNA form, the CDR3 reads TGTGCCAGCAGGGGGGACAGACACAAGGGGCAAGAGACCCAGTACTTC. Protein product: CASRGDRHKGQETQYF. Together with reference TRBV2 and TRBJ2-5, the CDR3 gives the full variable domain: EPEVTQTPSHQVTQMGQEVILRCVPISNHLYFYWYRQILGQKVEFLVSFYNNEISEKSEIFDDQFSVERPDGSNFTLKIRSTKLEDSAMYFCASRGDRHKGQETQYFGPGTRLLVL.

There are a few counts of this clonotype. The chain joins TRBV7-6 to TRBJ2-5; possibly TRBD1 or TRBD2 for D (7 bases each). V dropped 6 bases and J dropped 1 base, with 18 bases sitting between them. The CDR3 extends over 16 amino acids. Germline V gene data show CDR1 as SGHVS and CDR2 as FNYEAQ. CDR3 sequence reads: CASSQGGSQGQETQYF. In DNA form, the CDR3 reads TGTGCCAGCAGTCAGGGGGGGAGTCAGGGCCAAGAGACCCAGTACTTC.

The genes are TRBV2 and TRBJ1-1, with D possibly matching TRBD1 (6 bases). The CDR3 consists of 14 residues. The V gene lost 5 bases and the J gene lost 4 bases, with 14 bases spanning the gap. Germline loops: CDR1 SNHLY, CDR2 FYNNEI. CDR3 sequence reads: CASSLPGTFTEAFF. CDR3 bases: TGTGCCAGCAGTCTCCCCGGGACATTCACTGAAGCTTTCTTT.